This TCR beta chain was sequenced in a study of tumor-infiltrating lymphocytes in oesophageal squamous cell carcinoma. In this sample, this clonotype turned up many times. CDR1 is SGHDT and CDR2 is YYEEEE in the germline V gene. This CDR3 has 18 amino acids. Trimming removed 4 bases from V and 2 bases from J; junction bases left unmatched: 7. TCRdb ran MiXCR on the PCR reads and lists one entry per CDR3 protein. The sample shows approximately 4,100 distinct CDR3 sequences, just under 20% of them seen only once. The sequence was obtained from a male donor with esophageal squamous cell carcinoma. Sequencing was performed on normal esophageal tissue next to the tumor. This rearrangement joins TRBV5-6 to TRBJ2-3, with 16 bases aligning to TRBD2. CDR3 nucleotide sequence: TGTGCCAGCAGCGAGGGACTAGCGGGGGGGGACGCCACAGATACGCAGTATTTT. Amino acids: CASSEGLAGGDATDTQYF.